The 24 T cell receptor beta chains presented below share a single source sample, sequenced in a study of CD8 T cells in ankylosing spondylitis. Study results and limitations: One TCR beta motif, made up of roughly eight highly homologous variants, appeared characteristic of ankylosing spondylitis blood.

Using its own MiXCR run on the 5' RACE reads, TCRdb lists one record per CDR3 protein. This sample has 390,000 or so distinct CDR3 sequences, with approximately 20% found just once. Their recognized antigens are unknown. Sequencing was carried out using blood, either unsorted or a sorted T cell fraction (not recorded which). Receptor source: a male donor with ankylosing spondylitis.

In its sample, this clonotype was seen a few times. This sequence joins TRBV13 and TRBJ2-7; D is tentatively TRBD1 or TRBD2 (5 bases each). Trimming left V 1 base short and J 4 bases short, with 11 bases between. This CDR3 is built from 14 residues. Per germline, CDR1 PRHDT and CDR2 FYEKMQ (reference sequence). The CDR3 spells CASSLVGARYEQYF. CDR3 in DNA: TGTGCCAGCAGCTTAGTCGGGGCTCGGTACGAGCAGTACTTC.

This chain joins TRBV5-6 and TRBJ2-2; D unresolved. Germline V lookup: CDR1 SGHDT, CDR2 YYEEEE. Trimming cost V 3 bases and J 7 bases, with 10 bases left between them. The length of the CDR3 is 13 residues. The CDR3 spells CASSSLDRGELFF. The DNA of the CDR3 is TGTGCCAGCAGCTCACTGGACCGCGGGGAGCTGTTTTTT.

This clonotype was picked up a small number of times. The CDR3 protein is CASSLVTGGGYGYTF. The CDR3 nucleotides are TGTGCCAGCAGCTTAGTGACAGGGGGCGGCTATGGCTACACCTTC. The chain carries TRBV7-8 and TRBJ1-2; TRBD1 matches 10 bases. V lost 1 base to trimming and J lost 4 bases; unmatched junction nucleotides: 3. Germline V gene data show CDR1 as SGHVS and CDR2 as FQNEAQ. CDR3 size: 15 residues.

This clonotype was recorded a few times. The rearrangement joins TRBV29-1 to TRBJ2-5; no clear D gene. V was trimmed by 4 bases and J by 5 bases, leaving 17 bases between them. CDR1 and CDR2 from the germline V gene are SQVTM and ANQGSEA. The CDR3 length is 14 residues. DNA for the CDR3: TGCAGCGTTGGGGGATCAGGAGTATGGGAGACCCAGTACTTC. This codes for CSVGGSGVWETQYF.

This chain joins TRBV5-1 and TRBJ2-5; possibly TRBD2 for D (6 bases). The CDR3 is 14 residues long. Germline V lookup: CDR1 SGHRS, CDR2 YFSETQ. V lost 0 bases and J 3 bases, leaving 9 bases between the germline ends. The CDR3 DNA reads TGCGCCAGCAGCTTGGGGGACTCCAAAGAGACCCAGTACTTC. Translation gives CASSLGDSKETQYF. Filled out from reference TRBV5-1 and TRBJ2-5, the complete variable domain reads KAGVTQTPRYLIKTRGQQVTLSCSPISGHRSVSWYQQTPGQGLQFLFEYFSETQRNKGNFPGRFSGRQFSNSRSEMNVSTLELGDSALYLCASSLGDSKETQYFGPGTRLLVL.

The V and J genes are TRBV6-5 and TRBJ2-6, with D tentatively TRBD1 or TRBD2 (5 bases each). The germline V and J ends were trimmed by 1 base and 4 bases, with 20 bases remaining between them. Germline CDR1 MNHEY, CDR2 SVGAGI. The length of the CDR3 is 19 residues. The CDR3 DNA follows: TGTGCCAGCAGTTACTTACCGACAGAGAGGGCGTTAGGGGCCAACGTCCTGACTTTC. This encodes CASSYLPTERALGANVLTF.

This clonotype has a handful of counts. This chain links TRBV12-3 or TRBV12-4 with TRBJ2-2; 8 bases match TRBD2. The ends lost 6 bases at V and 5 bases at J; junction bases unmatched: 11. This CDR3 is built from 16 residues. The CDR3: CASSFSGDERTGELFF. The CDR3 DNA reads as TGTGCCAGCAGCTTTAGCGGGGATGAACGTACCGGGGAGCTGTTTTTT.

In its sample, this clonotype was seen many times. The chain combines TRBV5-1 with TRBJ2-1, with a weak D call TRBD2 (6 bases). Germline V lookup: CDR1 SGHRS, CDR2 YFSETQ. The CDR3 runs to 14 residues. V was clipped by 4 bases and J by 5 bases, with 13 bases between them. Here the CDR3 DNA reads TGCGCCAGCAGCGAAGGACTACCGAACAATGAGCAGTTCTTC. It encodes CASSEGLPNNEQFF.

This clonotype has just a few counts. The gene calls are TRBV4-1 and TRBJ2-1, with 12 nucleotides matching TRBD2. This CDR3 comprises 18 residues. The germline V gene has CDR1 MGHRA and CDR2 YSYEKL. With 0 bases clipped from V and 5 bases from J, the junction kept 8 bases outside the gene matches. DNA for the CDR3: TGCGCCAGCAGCCAAGATCGGTCTAGCGGGAGGGCCCACAATGAGCAGTTCTTC. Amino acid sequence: CASSQDRSSGRAHNEQFF.

In DNA, the CDR3 is TGTGCCACCAGTGACCGGGACTTAACCGAATCGCAGTTCTTC. Translating gives CATSDRDLTESQFF. This rearrangement joins TRBV24-1 to TRBJ2-1, with D perhaps TRBD2 (6 bases). From germline, CDR1 is KGHDR and CDR2 SFDVKD. Trimming left V 4 bases short and J 12 bases short, with 18 bases between. The CDR3 extends over 14 amino acids.

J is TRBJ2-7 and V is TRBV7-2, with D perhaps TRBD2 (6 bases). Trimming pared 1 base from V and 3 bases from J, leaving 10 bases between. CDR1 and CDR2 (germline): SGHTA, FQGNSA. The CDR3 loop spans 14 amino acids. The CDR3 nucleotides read TGTGCCAGCAGCTTAGGACGGGAGAGCTACGAGCAGTACTTC. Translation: CASSLGRESYEQYF.

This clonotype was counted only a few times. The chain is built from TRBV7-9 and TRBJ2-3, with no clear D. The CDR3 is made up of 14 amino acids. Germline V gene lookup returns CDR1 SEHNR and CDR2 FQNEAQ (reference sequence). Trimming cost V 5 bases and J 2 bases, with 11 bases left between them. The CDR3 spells CASSPNTDTDTQYF. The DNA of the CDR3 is TGTGCCAGCAGCCCAAATACGGACACAGATACGCAGTATTTT.

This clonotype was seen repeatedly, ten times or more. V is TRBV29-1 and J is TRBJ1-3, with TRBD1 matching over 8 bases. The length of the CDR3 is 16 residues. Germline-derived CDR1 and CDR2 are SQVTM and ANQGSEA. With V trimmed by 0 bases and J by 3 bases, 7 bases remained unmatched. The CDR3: CSVEDTRTGSGNTIYF. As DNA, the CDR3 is TGCAGCGTTGAAGATACCCGGACAGGGAGTGGAAACACCATATATTTT.

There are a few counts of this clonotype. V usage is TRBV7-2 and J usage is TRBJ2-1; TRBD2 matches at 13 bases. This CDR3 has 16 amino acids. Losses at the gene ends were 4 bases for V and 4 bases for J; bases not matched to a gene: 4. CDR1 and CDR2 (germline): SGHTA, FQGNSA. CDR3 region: CASSSGLAGEYNEQFF. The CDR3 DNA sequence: TGTGCCAGCAGCTCCGGACTAGCGGGAGAGTACAATGAGCAGTTCTTC.

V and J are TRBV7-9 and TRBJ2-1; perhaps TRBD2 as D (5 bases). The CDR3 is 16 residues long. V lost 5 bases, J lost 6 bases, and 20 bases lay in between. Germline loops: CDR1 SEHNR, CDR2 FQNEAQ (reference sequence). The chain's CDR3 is CASSLTRAQRANEQFF. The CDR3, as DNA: TGTGCCAGCAGCCTCACGCGGGCCCAAAGGGCCAATGAGCAGTTCTTC.

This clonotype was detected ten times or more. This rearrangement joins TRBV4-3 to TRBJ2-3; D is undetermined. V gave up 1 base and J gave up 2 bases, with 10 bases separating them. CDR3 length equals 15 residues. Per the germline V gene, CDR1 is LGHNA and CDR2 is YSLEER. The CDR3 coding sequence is TGCGCCAGCAGCCAAGTTCACAGCGACACAGATACGCAGTATTTT. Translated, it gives CASSQVHSDTDTQYF.

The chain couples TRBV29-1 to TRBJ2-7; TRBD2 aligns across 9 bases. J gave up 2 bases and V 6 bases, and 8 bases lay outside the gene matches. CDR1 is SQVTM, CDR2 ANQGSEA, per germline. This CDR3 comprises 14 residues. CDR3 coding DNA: TGCAGCGTCACAAACCTAGCGGGAACCTACGAGCAGTACTTC. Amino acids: CSVTNLAGTYEQYF.

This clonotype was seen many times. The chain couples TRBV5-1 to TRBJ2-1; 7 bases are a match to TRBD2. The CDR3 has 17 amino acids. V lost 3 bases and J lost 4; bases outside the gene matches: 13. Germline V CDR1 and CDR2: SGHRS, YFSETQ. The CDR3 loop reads CASSSAGTIGVYNEQFF. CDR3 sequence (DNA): TGCGCCAGCAGCTCGGCCGGGACTATAGGGGTTTACAATGAGCAGTTCTTC. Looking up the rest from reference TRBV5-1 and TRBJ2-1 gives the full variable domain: KAGVTQTPRYLIKTRGQQVTLSCSPISGHRSVSWYQQTPGQGLQFLFEYFSETQRNKGNFPGRFSGRQFSNSRSEMNVSTLELGDSALYLCASSSAGTIGVYNEQFFGPGTRLTVL.

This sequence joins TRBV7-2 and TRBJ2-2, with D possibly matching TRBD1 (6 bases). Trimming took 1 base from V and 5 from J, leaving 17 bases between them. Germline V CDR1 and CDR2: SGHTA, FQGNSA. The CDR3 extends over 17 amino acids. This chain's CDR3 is CASSLGAGEGGTGELFF. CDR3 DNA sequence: TGTGCCAGCAGCTTAGGTGCAGGGGAAGGTGGGACCGGGGAGCTGTTTTTT.

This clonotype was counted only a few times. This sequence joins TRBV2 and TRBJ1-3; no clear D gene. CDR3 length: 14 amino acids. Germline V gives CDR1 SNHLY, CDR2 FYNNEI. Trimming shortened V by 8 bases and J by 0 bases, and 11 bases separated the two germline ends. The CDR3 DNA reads TGTGCCAGCGAACCGGCCCTCTCTGGAAACACCATATATTTT. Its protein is CASEPALSGNTIYF.

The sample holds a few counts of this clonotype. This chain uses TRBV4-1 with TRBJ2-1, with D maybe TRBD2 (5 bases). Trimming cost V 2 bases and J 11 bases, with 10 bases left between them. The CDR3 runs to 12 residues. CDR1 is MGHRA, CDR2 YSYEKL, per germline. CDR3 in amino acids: CASSQNRRQQFF. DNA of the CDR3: TGCGCCAGCAGCCAAAATCGGAGGCAGCAGTTCTTC.

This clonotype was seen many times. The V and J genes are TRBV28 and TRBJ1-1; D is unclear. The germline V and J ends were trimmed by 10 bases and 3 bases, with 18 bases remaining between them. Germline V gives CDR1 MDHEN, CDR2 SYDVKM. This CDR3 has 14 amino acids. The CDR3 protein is CATGRKFRDTEAFF. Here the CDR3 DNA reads TGTGCCACCGGACGCAAGTTTCGGGACACTGAAGCTTTCTTT.

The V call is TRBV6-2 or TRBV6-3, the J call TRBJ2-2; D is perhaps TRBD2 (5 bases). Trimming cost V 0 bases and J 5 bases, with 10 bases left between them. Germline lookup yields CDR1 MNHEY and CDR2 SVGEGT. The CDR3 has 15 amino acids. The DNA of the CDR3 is TGTGCCAGCAGTTACTCATTCAGACTAACCGGGGAGCTGTTTTTT. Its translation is CASSYSFRLTGELFF.

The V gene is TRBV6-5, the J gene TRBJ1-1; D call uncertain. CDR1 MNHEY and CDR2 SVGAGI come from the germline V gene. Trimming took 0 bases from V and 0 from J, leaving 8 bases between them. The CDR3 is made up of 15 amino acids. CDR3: CASSYSSGMNTEAFF. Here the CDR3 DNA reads TGTGCCAGCAGTTACTCATCCGGGATGAACACTGAAGCTTTCTTT.